These 25 T cell receptor beta chains came from one sample sequenced in a study of CXCR3-negative and CXCR3-positive naive CD8 T cells. What these receptors recognize is not known. UMI-labeled 5' RACE TRB cDNA libraries were prepared from the cells. TCRdb reprocessed the 5' RACE reads, with one entry per CDR3 protein and no DNA. The table lists roughly 130,000 distinct CDR3 sequences, with 0.59% in the top ten. Overall study results and limits: Naive CXCR3-positive cells had TRB CDR3s more hydrophobic than those of CXCR3-negative naive cells.

Sequencing was done on a sample of naive CXCR3+ CD8+ T cells from blood. Subset meaning: CD45RO-CCR7+CD27+CD95- naive CD8+ T cells expressing CXCR3 (TNR3+). Every receptor here comes from a human donor in good health. Some clones in this sample may be carry-over from other donors' samples.

The V call is TRBV4-3, the J call TRBJ1-1. The germline V gene encodes CDR1 LGHNA and CDR2 YSLEER. CDR3 length: 15 residues. This CDR3 reads CASTRDLGSNTEAFF.

This chain connects TRBV20-1 to TRBJ2-2; TCRdb lists TRBD1, though no DNA is available to test this call. CDR3 size: 16 residues. Germline V CDR1 and CDR2: DFQATT, SNEGSKA (reference sequence). The CDR3 sequence is CSATGQGALNTGELFF.

The chain employs TRBV27 and TRBJ2-7; lacking DNA, the TRBD1 call made by TCRdb goes unchecked. Germline V lookup: CDR1 MNHEY, CDR2 SMNVEV (reference sequence). CDR3 length: 14 residues. CDR3: CASSLTGQAYEQYF.

V usage is TRBV7-8 and J usage is TRBJ1-6; TCRdb's assignment of TRBD1 cannot be checked, as there is no DNA. The CDR3 contains 14 residues. The germline V gene encodes CDR1 SGHVS and CDR2 FQNEAQ. CDR3 region: CASSARDSNSPLHF.

The chain combines TRBV10-3 with TRBJ2-7. This CDR3 comprises 14 residues. Germline CDR1 ENHRY, CDR2 SYGVKD. CDR3 residues: CAISEVGSSYEQYF.

The J gene is TRBJ2-7, the V gene TRBV7-9; the TRBD1 assignment by TCRdb is unverifiable without DNA. The CDR3 runs to 14 residues. Germline CDR1 reads SEHNR; CDR2 reads FQNEAQ (reference sequence). The CDR3 loop is CASSSATGTYEQYF.

This sequence joins TRBV6-6 and TRBJ2-4; TCRdb calls TRBD1, which cannot be checked without DNA. CDR3 size: 17 residues. Looked up from germline, CDR1 is MNHNY and CDR2 is SVGAGI (reference sequence). This chain's CDR3 is CASSYDGGRGAKNIQYF.

J is TRBJ2-1 and V is TRBV7-6; the TCRdb call, TRBD1, lacks DNA for checking. The CDR3 spans 14 residues. Germline V CDR1 and CDR2: SGHVS, FNYEAQ. The chain's CDR3 is CASSLETGAYEQFF.

V usage is TRBV28 and J usage is TRBJ2-1; with no DNA, the TCRdb D assignment of TRBD2 cannot be verified. The CDR3 loop spans 15 amino acids. Germline CDR1 is MDHEN and CDR2 is SYDVKM. Here the CDR3 reads CASSPRALAAGEQFF. Supplemented by reference TRBV28 and TRBJ2-1, the full variable domain reads DVKVTQSSRYLVKRTGEKVFLECVQDMDHENMFWYRQDPGLGLRLIYFSYDVKMKEKGDIPEGYSVSREKKERFSLILESASTNQTSMYLCASSPRALAAGEQFFGPGTRLTVL.

V and J are TRBV7-8 and TRBJ2-5; TCRdb indicates TRBD2, and absent DNA this call remains unverified. This CDR3 region has 16 residues. Germline assignment: CDR1 SGHVS and CDR2 FQNEAQ. The CDR3 is CASSHGLALAQETQYF. Together with reference TRBV7-8 and TRBJ2-5, the CDR3 gives the full variable domain: GAGVSQSPRYKVAKRGQDVALRCDPISGHVSLFWYQQALGQGPEFLTYFQNEAQLDKSGLPSDRFFAERPEGSVSTLKIQRTQQEDSAVYLCASSHGLALAQETQYFGPGTRLLVL.

This chain connects TRBV4-3 to TRBJ2-3; TCRdb's D gene call, TRBD2, goes unchecked for lack of DNA. CDR1 and CDR2 from the germline V gene are LGHNA and YSLEER. This CDR3 is built from 16 residues. The CDR3 reads CASSQGLAGGTDTQYF.

This sequence joins TRBV7-9 and TRBJ2-7; TCRdb outputs TRBD1, but without DNA this stays unchecked. The CDR3 has 15 amino acids. From germline, CDR1 is SEHNR and CDR2 FQNEAQ (reference sequence). This CDR3 is CASSLGQGTTYEQYF.

The chain has TRBV29-1 and TRBJ2-3. Germline CDR1 is SQVTM and CDR2 is ANQGSEA. The CDR3 totals 12 residues. CDR3: CSVEDLVDTQYF.

V is TRBV2 and J is TRBJ1-4. Per germline, CDR1 SNHLY and CDR2 FYNNEI. The CDR3 sequence is 16 residues long. CDR3 loop: CASSEAWTGVDEKLFF.

V gene TRBV7-9 combines with J gene TRBJ2-3; TCRdb's D call of TRBD1 is untestable without DNA. The CDR3 contains 19 residues. Germline-derived CDR1 and CDR2 are SEHNR and FQNEAQ (reference sequence). CDR3 in amino acids: CASSSSYTGGFTSTDTQYF.

The chain recombines TRBV12-3 or TRBV12-4 with TRBJ1-6; TCRdb's D call of TRBD1 is untestable without DNA. The CDR3 extends over 14 amino acids. This CDR3 reads CASNLGPYNSPLHF.

The CDR3 sequence is CSATDRGLVDEQFF. The V gene is TRBV29-1, the J gene TRBJ2-1; TCRdb's D gene call, TRBD1, goes unchecked for lack of DNA. The V gene's germline CDR1 is SQVTM and CDR2 ANQGSEA. The CDR3 extends over 14 amino acids.

This chain connects TRBV29-1 to TRBJ2-7. CDR1 and CDR2 (germline): SQVTM, ANQGSEA. CDR3 length equals 13 residues. CDR3: CSVEAQGSYEQYF.

V usage is TRBV4-3 and J usage is TRBJ2-7. The CDR3 extends over 14 amino acids. Per germline, CDR1 LGHNA and CDR2 YSLEER. The CDR3 loop is CASSQRQGSYEQYF.

The chain uses TRBV5-6 and TRBJ2-2; with no DNA, the TCRdb D assignment of TRBD2 cannot be verified. Germline-derived CDR1 and CDR2 are SGHDT and YYEEEE. The CDR3 length is 22 residues. The CDR3: CASRINTYWRTDGIGLTGELFF.

This sequence joins TRBV28 and TRBJ2-1; TCRdb outputs TRBD1, but without DNA this stays unchecked. CDR3 length equals 11 residues. The germline V gene encodes CDR1 MDHEN and CDR2 SYDVKM. This CDR3 is CASATQGEQFF.

J is TRBJ1-5 and V is TRBV7-8; TCRdb names TRBD1, which stays unverified in the absence of DNA. The CDR3 covers 14 residues. Looked up from germline, CDR1 is SGHVS and CDR2 is FQNEAQ. CDR3 region: CASRQGASNQPQHF.

The chain couples TRBV29-1 to TRBJ1-4. Germline assignment: CDR1 SQVTM and CDR2 ANQGSEA. This CDR3 has 13 amino acids. CDR3 in amino acids: CSAADQGGEKLFF.

V gene TRBV29-1 combines with J gene TRBJ1-2; TCRdb indicates TRBD1, and absent DNA this call remains unverified. Germline CDR1 SQVTM, CDR2 ANQGSEA. This CDR3 spans 13 amino acids. The CDR3: CSVVGQGDYGYTF. The whole variable domain, remainder taken from reference TRBV29-1 and TRBJ1-2, is SAVISQKPSRDICQRGTSLTIQCQVDSQVTMMFWYRQQPGQSLTLIATANQGSEATYESGFVIDKFPISRPNLTFSTLTVSNMSPEDSSIYLCSVVGQGDYGYTFGSGTRLTVV.

The chain recombines TRBV12-3 or TRBV12-4 with TRBJ2-7. The CDR3 has 12 residues. The CDR3 region is CASSFSVNEQYF.